The 19 T cell receptor beta chains below come from one sample, sequenced in a study of T-cell memory formation after mild COVID-19. TCRdb redid the calling of the 5' RACE reads with MiXCR, one entry per CDR3 protein. The repertoire holds tens of thousands of distinct CDR3 sequences, more than 8% seen once, with 1.2% in the top ten. The source material was PBMCs or a T cell subset sorted from them (not recorded which). Receptors originate from a young man who had mild COVID-19 (a few samples of this study predate the infection). Cell type and time point are not known.

This clonotype was picked up a small number of times. This chain uses TRBV20-1 with TRBJ2-1; TRBD2 is a possible D gene (6 bases). Germline assignment: CDR1 DFQATT and CDR2 SNEGSKA (reference sequence). Trimming removed 6 bases from V and 1 base from J, with 13 bases in between. The CDR3 contains 14 residues. The CDR3 sequence: CSAMVRGSYNEQFF. The CDR3 region has the DNA TGCAGTGCAATGGTGCGGGGATCCTACAATGAGCAGTTCTTC.

The J gene is TRBJ2-2, the V gene TRBV29-1; D is undetermined. In germline, CDR1 is SQVTM, CDR2 ANQGSEA. CDR3 length equals 13 residues. Trimming shortened V by 7 bases and J by 2 bases, and 11 bases separated the two germline ends. Written as DNA, the CDR3 is TGCAGCGCCCCAACCAGTAACACCGGGGAGCTGTTTTTT. It is translated as CSAPTSNTGELFF.

V gene TRBV6-5 combines with J gene TRBJ2-1, with TRBD2 identical over 10 bases. After removal of 6 bases from V and 10 bases from J, the junction contained 3 bases not matched to a gene. The CDR3 has 12 amino acids. Germline V gene sequence: CDR1 MNHEY, CDR2 SVGAGI. In DNA form, the CDR3 reads TGTGCCAGCAGAATGACTAGCGGGGAGCAGTTCTTC. It yields the protein CASRMTSGEQFF.

This clonotype has a handful of counts. The chain joins TRBV5-1 to TRBJ2-1; 8 bases line up with TRBD1. The CDR3 extends over 13 amino acids. The trim removed 4 bases at V and 5 bases at J, leaving 2 bases unmatched. Germline V lookup: CDR1 SGHRS, CDR2 YFSETQ. CDR3 loop: CASSRGQDNEQFF. CDR3 sequence (DNA): TGCGCCAGCAGCCGGGGACAGGACAATGAGCAGTTCTTC.

This clonotype was seen repeatedly, ten times or more. This chain joins TRBV7-2 and TRBJ1-1; D is uncertain. V was pared by 5 bases and J by 0 bases, with 7 bases between. This CDR3 region has 13 residues. Germline V CDR1 and CDR2: SGHTA, FQGNSA. CDR3 loop: CASSLVVNTEAFF. CDR3 nucleotides: TGTGCCAGCAGCCTAGTAGTGAACACTGAAGCTTTCTTT.

V gene TRBV6-5 combines with J gene TRBJ2-3; TRBD2 aligns across 9 bases. The CDR3 has 16 amino acids. Germline trimming cut 0 bases from V and 9 bases from J; bases unmatched to any gene: 10. Germline V CDR1 and CDR2: MNHEY, SVGAGI. In DNA form, the CDR3 reads TGTGCCAGCAGTTACTCGAGTGGCGGGGGGGCCTGGACGCAGTATTTT. Protein product: CASSYSSGGGAWTQYF.

For the CDR3, the DNA is TGTGCCAGCAGGGGAGCGGGGGGCGTGCACGAGCAGTACTTC. Translation: CASRGAGGVHEQYF. The V call is TRBV2, the J call TRBJ2-7, with TRBD2 matching 9 bases. The length of the CDR3 is 14 residues. Unmatched junction bases numbered 8, after V lost 6 bases and J lost 5 bases. CDR1 is SNHLY, CDR2 FYNNEI, per germline. The full variable domain, in which reference TRBV2 and TRBJ2-7 provide the parts outside the CDR3, is EPEVTQTPSHQVTQMGQEVILRCVPISNHLYFYWYRQILGQKVEFLVSFYNNEISEKSEIFDDQFSVERPDGSNFTLKIRSTKLEDSAMYFCASRGAGGVHEQYFGPGTRLTVT.

V usage is TRBV20-1 and J usage is TRBJ2-7; D is perhaps TRBD1 (7 bases). V was pared by 6 bases and J by 3 bases, with 21 bases between. This CDR3 region has 15 residues. In germline, CDR1 is DFQATT, CDR2 SNEGSKA (reference sequence). In nucleotides, the CDR3 is TGCAGTGCCCACGCATCGACAGGGAGGAGCTACGAGCAGTACTTC. Residues: CSAHASTGRSYEQYF.

The V gene is TRBV11-2, the J gene TRBJ2-2; 8 bases match TRBD1. Germline CDR1 SGHAT, CDR2 FQNNGV. The CDR3 has 15 amino acids. V lost 1 base and J lost 8; bases outside the gene matches: 6. In nucleotides, the CDR3 is TGTGCCAGCAGCTTAGTCCCAGGGGGCGCGGGGGAGCTGTTTTTT. Protein product: CASSLVPGGAGELFF.

This clonotype was detected a few times. The chain carries TRBV20-1 and TRBJ2-5, with D possibly TRBD2 on 6 matching bases. Germline-derived CDR1 and CDR2 are DFQATT and SNEGSKA (reference sequence). CDR3 length: 12 amino acids. Trimming stripped 6 bases from V and 3 bases from J, with 11 bases between. CDR3 protein: CSAKWGEETQYF. The CDR3 DNA reads TGCAGTGCGAAGTGGGGGGAAGAGACCCAGTACTTC.

The CDR3 loop reads CSVEDRERIEAFF. The CDR3 DNA reads TGCAGCGTTGAGGACAGGGAAAGGATCGAAGCTTTCTTT. The V call is TRBV29-1, the J call TRBJ1-1; TRBD1 matches 8 bases. The CDR3 is 13 residues long. Germline loops: CDR1 SQVTM, CDR2 ANQGSEA. V was pared by 3 bases and J by 8 bases, with 8 bases of the junction left unmatched. The full variable domain, completed using reference TRBV29-1 and TRBJ1-1, is SAVISQKPSRDICQRGTSLTIQCQVDSQVTMMFWYRQQPGQSLTLIATANQGSEATYESGFVIDKFPISRPNLTFSTLTVSNMSPEDSSIYLCSVEDRERIEAFFGQGTRLTVV.

This clonotype occurred a few times. The gene calls are TRBV12-3 or TRBV12-4 and TRBJ2-2; 9 bases fit TRBD1. This CDR3 has 16 residues. V lost 5 bases to trimming and J lost 3 bases; unmatched junction nucleotides: 7. CDR3 DNA sequence: TGTGCCAGCAGTCCAACAGGGGGCGTGGACACCGGGGAGCTGTTTTTT. Its protein is CASSPTGGVDTGELFF.

This sequence joins TRBV7-6 and TRBJ2-3; no reliable D call. CDR1 and CDR2 (germline): SGHVS, FNYEAQ. V lost 0 bases and J 0 bases, leaving 7 bases between the germline ends. The CDR3 extends over 15 amino acids. Here the CDR3 DNA reads TGTGCCAGCAGCTTAGCGGGGTCTAGCACAGATACGCAGTATTTT. As protein: CASSLAGSSTDTQYF. Using reference TRBV7-6 and TRBJ2-3 for the parts outside the CDR3, the full variable domain is GAGVSQSPRYKVTKRGQDVALRCDPISGHVSLYWYRQALGQGPEFLTYFNYEAQQDKSGLPNDRFSAERPEGSISTLTIQRTEQRDSAMYRCASSLAGSSTDTQYFGPGTRLTVL.

This clonotype was counted a few times. This sequence joins TRBV7-9 and TRBJ2-3; D tentatively reads TRBD1 or TRBD2 (5 bases each). V was shortened by 5 bases and J by 6 bases, with 21 bases between the two germline ends. Germline lookup yields CDR1 SEHNR and CDR2 FQNEAQ (reference sequence). The CDR3 loop spans 16 amino acids. The CDR3 is CASSPPPGRPRDTQYF. The CDR3 nucleotides are TGTGCCAGCAGCCCCCCCCCGGGACGCCCAAGGGATACGCAGTATTTT. Full variable domain (outside the CDR3, taken from reference TRBV7-9 and TRBJ2-3): DTGVSQNPRHKITKRGQNVTFRCDPISEHNRLYWYRQTLGQGPEFLTYFQNEAQLEKSRLLSDRFSAERPKGSFSTLEIQRTEQGDSAMYLCASSPPPGRPRDTQYFGPGTRLTVL.

This clonotype came up a few times. The V call is TRBV7-7, the J call TRBJ2-2; no clear D gene. The CDR3 has 14 amino acids. Trimming removed 5 bases from V and 5 bases from J, with 12 bases in between. Germline V gene data show CDR1 as SSHAT and CDR2 as FNYEAQ (reference sequence). CDR3 sequence: CASSPSSATGELFF. CDR3 in DNA: TGTGCCAGCAGCCCCAGCAGCGCAACCGGGGAGCTGTTTTTT.

The chain carries TRBV6-5 and TRBJ2-5; TRBD2 matches 9 bases. V shed 6 bases and J 0 bases; nucleotides not matched to a gene: 14. Germline CDR1 reads MNHEY; CDR2 reads SVGAGI. This CDR3 contains 18 residues. Here the CDR3 DNA reads TGTGCCAGCAGCCTAGGAAGCGGGGGGCCCAAGTACCAAGAGACCCAGTACTTC. Translating it yields CASSLGSGGPKYQETQYF.

The J gene is TRBJ2-7, the V gene TRBV4-2, with 7 bases that match TRBD2. Germline trimming cut 3 bases from V and 4 bases from J; bases unmatched to any gene: 6. Germline values: CDR1 LGHNA, CDR2 YNFKEQ. The CDR3 has 14 amino acids. DNA of the CDR3: TGTGCCAGCAGCCAGTACGGGACTACTTACGAGCAGTACTTC. It encodes CASSQYGTTYEQYF.

This clonotype came up many times. The V gene is TRBV11-2, the J gene TRBJ2-3; D unclear. Trimming cost V 2 bases and J 2 bases, with 20 bases left between them. The CDR3 totals 18 residues. Per germline, CDR1 SGHAT and CDR2 FQNNGV. The CDR3 nucleotides are TGTGCCAGCAGCTTATGGCGCCGAGGCCGAACCATCACAGATACGCAGTATTTT. It translates to CASSLWRRGRTITDTQYF. Full variable domain (rest looked up from reference TRBV11-2 and TRBJ2-3): EAGVAQSPRYKIIEKRQSVAFWCNPISGHATLYWYQQILGQGPKLLIQFQNNGVVDDSQLPKDRFSAERLKGVDSTLKIQPAKLEDSAVYLCASSLWRRGRTITDTQYFGPGTRLTVL.

The chain has TRBV4-2 and TRBJ2-3; D is unresolved. The germline gives CDR1 LGHNA, CDR2 YNFKEQ. The CDR3 covers 13 residues. Trimming took 3 bases from V and 2 from J, leaving 6 bases between them. The CDR3, as DNA: TGTGCCAGCAGCCAGTTAGCCACAGATACGCAGTATTTT. Its translation: CASSQLATDTQYF.